This T cell receptor (beta chain) is from a study of blood T cell repertoires in COVID-19. How the authors handled the data: Reference gene primers were amplified, and this amplification served to estimate nucleated cell counts. This table comes from immunoSEQ multiplex PCR, and its TCRdb copy is limited to in-frame clones, with some not included. The V and J calls and clone size were taken over from that table, and D and trimming were inferred from the DNA. The repertoire holds 150,000 to 200,000 clones, with over 75% as singletons. This clone was detected a few times. CDR3 size: 13 residues. CDR1 and CDR2 from the germline V gene are SQVTM and ANQGSEA. V was trimmed by 0 bases and J by 4 bases, leaving 7 bases between them. Cohort placement rested on clinical history that participants reported themselves.

The sample consisted of PBMCs or T cells enriched from blood (not recorded which). The J gene is TRBJ1-3, the V gene TRBV29-1; tentatively, D is TRBD1 (6 bases). This TCR came from a woman aged 40 to 50 with acute COVID-19. The CDR3 DNA reads as TGCAGCGTTGAAGAGGGGGCCGGAAACACCATATATTTT. Its translation: CSVEEGAGNTIYF.